Below are 5 T cell receptor beta chains sequenced from a single sample in a study of early T cells in non-severe SARS-CoV-2 infection. TCRdb used MiXCR to reprocess the 5' RACE reads, holding one entry per CDR3 protein. The table records about 73,000 distinct CDR3 sequences, approximately 15% of them present only once. The sequenced sample consisted of whole blood. Receptors were obtained from an adult who was a healthcare worker with PCR-confirmed SARS-CoV-2 infection or an uninfected control (not recorded which).

This clonotype was seen a handful of times. The gene calls are TRBV7-2 and TRBJ2-2; D is ambiguous. This CDR3 has 13 residues. Germline CDR1 SGHTA, CDR2 FQGNSA. Trimming pared 4 bases from V and 1 base from J, leaving 4 bases between. The CDR3 protein is CASSSKNTGELFF. DNA of the CDR3: TGTGCCAGCAGCTCAAAGAACACCGGGGAGCTGTTTTTT.

This clonotype was recorded a few times. The chain recombines TRBV12-3 or TRBV12-4 with TRBJ2-1; D is possibly TRBD2 (6 bases). Trimming took off 7 bases at V and 7 bases at J, with 20 bases between the two ends. There are 15 residues in the CDR3. The CDR3 sequence: CASTPDRGLGNEQFF. The CDR3 DNA sequence: TGTGCCAGCACCCCCGACCGGGGGTTGGGGAATGAGCAGTTCTTC.

This clonotype came up once. The chain combines TRBV20-1 with TRBJ2-7, with 9 bases matching TRBD2. The CDR3 covers 14 residues. The J segment lost 3 bases and the V segment lost 5 bases, leaving 8 bases of the junction unmatched. CDR1 is DFQATT and CDR2 is SNEGSKA in the germline V gene (reference sequence). The CDR3 spells CSAQFSGGRYEQYF. DNA for the CDR3: TGCAGTGCTCAATTTAGCGGGGGCCGCTACGAGCAGTACTTC.

This clonotype was seen only a few times. The chain recombines TRBV7-9 with TRBJ2-7; 12 bases match TRBD1. The germline CDR1 and CDR2 sequences are SEHNR and FQNEAQ (reference sequence). This CDR3 comprises 17 residues. V lost 5 bases to trimming and J lost 3 bases; unmatched junction nucleotides: 11. The CDR3: CASSVSGTGGLFYEQYF. In nucleotides, the CDR3 is TGTGCCAGCAGCGTGAGTGGGACAGGGGGCCTTTTCTACGAGCAGTACTTC.

The chain is built from TRBV20-1 and TRBJ1-3; 8 bases align to TRBD1. V was pared by 5 bases and J by 0 bases, with 6 bases of the junction left unmatched. The CDR3 is 15 residues long. CDR1 and CDR2 (germline): DFQATT, SNEGSKA (reference sequence). The CDR3 DNA is TGCAGTGCTCTGGGGGACAGGCACTCTGGAAACACCATATATTTT. This encodes CSALGDRHSGNTIYF.